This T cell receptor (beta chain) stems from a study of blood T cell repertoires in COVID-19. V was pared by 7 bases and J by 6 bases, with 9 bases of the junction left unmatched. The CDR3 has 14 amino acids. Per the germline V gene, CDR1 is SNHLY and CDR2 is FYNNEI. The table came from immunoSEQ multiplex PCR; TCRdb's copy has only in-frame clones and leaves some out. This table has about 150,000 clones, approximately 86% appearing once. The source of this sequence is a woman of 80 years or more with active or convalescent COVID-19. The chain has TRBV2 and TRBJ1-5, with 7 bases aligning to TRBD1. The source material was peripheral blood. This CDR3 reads CASTEGRGPQPQHF. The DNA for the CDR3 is TGTGCCAGCACCGAGGGAAGGGGGCCTCAGCCCCAGCATTTT.